These 8 T cell receptor beta chains came from one sample sequenced in a study of beta chain features in type 1 diabetes. Notes on the study in general: Across all four CD4+ subsets, people with type 1 diabetes showed modestly shorter TCRB CDR3s.

The antigens of these receptors remain unknown. The study reverse transcribed the entire isolated RNA, so it sequenced expressed TCRB transcripts. Assay: immunoSEQ multiplex PCR; the TCRdb copy retains only in-frame clones and omits some. Found here are about 230,000 clones, 16% of them singletons; the top ten hold approximately 0.087%. Sample: naive CD4+ T cells from blood. The receptor set was obtained from a man younger than 45 with type 1 diabetes.

The V call is TRBV27, the J call TRBJ2-1; TRBD1 matches at 9 bases. The ends lost 4 bases at V and 1 base at J; junction bases unmatched: 2. The CDR3 consists of 15 residues. Germline lookup yields CDR1 MNHEY and CDR2 SMNVEV (reference sequence). CDR3 loop: CASSYRGPSYNEQFF. CDR3 in DNA: TGTGCCAGCAGTTACAGGGGGCCATCCTACAATGAGCAGTTCTTC.

This chain connects TRBV2 to TRBJ2-6; D is possibly TRBD1 (6 bases). This CDR3 comprises 18 residues. Germline V lookup: CDR1 SNHLY, CDR2 FYNNEI. The V gene lost 4 bases and the J gene lost 0 bases, with 16 bases spanning the gap. CDR3 sequence reads: CASSAIGQSYSGANVLTF. DNA for the CDR3: TGTGCCAGCAGTGCAATTGGACAGTCATACTCTGGGGCCAACGTCCTGACTTTC.

The V and J genes are TRBV9 and TRBJ2-7; D call uncertain. The CDR3 is 15 amino acids. Per the germline V gene, CDR1 is SGDLS and CDR2 is YYNGEE. V was shortened by 2 bases and J by 4 bases, with 16 bases between the two germline ends. CDR3 sequence (DNA): TGTGCCAGCAGCGTCGGTCCGGGCGCCAGTTACGAGCAGTACTTC. Protein sequence: CASSVGPGASYEQYF.

This clone came up a few times. This chain links TRBV29-1 with TRBJ1-1, with 7 positions matching TRBD1. There are 14 residues in the CDR3. V gave up 6 bases and J gave up 0 bases; unmatched junction bases: 7. In germline, CDR1 is SQVTM, CDR2 ANQGSEA. The CDR3 loop is CSVSRTGVNTEAFF. In DNA, the CDR3 is TGCAGCGTCAGTAGGACAGGAGTGAACACTGAAGCTTTCTTT. Using reference TRBV29-1 and TRBJ1-1 for the parts outside the CDR3, the full variable domain is SAVISQKPSRDICQRGTSLTIQCQVDSQVTMMFWYRQQPGQSLTLIATANQGSEATYESGFVIDKFPISRPNLTFSTLTVSNMSPEDSSIYLCSVSRTGVNTEAFFGQGTRLTVV.

This clone has a handful of counts. J is TRBJ2-4 and V is TRBV30; 8 bases are shared with TRBD1. The CDR3 is made up of 19 amino acids. Germline assignment: CDR1 GTSNPN and CDR2 SVGIG (reference sequence). J was trimmed by 0 bases and V by 2 bases; bases with no gene match: 15. In DNA form, the CDR3 reads TGTGCCTGGAGTCCAGACCCCGGACAGGGAGGCCTAGCCAAAAACATTCAGTACTTC. Translating it yields CAWSPDPGQGGLAKNIQYF.

This clone has just a few counts. The chain links TRBV28 to TRBJ1-2; TRBD1 aligns across 7 bases. From germline, CDR1 is MDHEN and CDR2 SYDVKM. J lost 5 bases, V lost 3 bases, and 3 bases had no gene match. The CDR3 consists of 13 residues. CDR3 protein: CASSLEQGYGYTF. The DNA for the CDR3 is TGTGCCAGCAGTTTGGAACAGGGGTATGGCTACACCTTC.

J is TRBJ1-2 and V is TRBV25-1, with D perhaps TRBD1 (5 bases). This CDR3 comprises 16 residues. V was shortened by 2 bases and J by 5 bases, with 18 bases between the two germline ends. The V gene's germline CDR1 is MGHDK and CDR2 SYGVNS. The CDR3 is CASSEGVWGSQYGYTF. The CDR3 DNA sequence: TGTGCCAGCAGTGAAGGGGTATGGGGCTCCCAATATGGCTACACCTTC.

This clone turned up a few times. The junction does not match germline at one end; this may be a read error. The chain carries TRBV7-7 and TRBJ2-3, with 8 positions matching TRBD1. Germline CDR1 and CDR2: SSHAT and FNYEAQ (reference sequence). The CDR3 contains 14 residues. In nucleotides, the CDR3 is TGTGCTAGCAGCTTGGACAGGGCGACAGATACGCAGTATTTT. It encodes CASSLDRATDTQYF.